This T cell receptor beta chain was obtained from a study of memory CD4+ T cells and cytomegalovirus serostatus. The sort gate was single viable CD3+CD4+CD8-CD45RO+ cells for memory CD4+ T cells. This clone was recorded a few times. J gave up 7 bases and V 1 base, and 10 bases lay outside the gene matches. Germline V gene sequence: CDR1 SGHRS, CDR2 YFSETQ. The CDR3 spans 16 residues. This table comes from immunoSEQ multiplex PCR, and its TCRdb copy is limited to in-frame clones, with some not included. This repertoire shows about 62,000 clones, 76% found once; its top ten account for around 5%. What was sequenced was memory CD4+ T cells from blood. The clonotype originates from an adult in good health and CMV-seropositive. The chain joins TRBV5-1 to TRBJ2-1; TRBD1 agrees at 8 bases. DNA of the CDR3: TGCGCCAGCAGCTTGCCCCGGACAGGGACCGTTAATGAGCAGTTCTTC. Translation: CASSLPRTGTVNEQFF. The full variable domain, rest sourced from reference TRBV5-1 and TRBJ2-1, is KAGVTQTPRYLIKTRGQQVTLSCSPISGHRSVSWYQQTPGQGLQFLFEYFSETQRNKGNFPGRFSGRQFSNSRSEMNVSTLELGDSALYLCASSLPRTGTVNEQFFGPGTRLTVL.